Below are 17 T cell receptor beta chains sequenced from a single sample in a study of blood T cell repertoires in COVID-19. This table comes from immunoSEQ multiplex PCR, and its TCRdb copy is limited to in-frame clones, with some not included. The sample holds around 190,000 clones, less than 80% seen once. Sequenced input: peripheral blood. Receptors originate from a woman aged 45-60 years with acute or convalescent COVID-19.

This clone showed up just once. J is TRBJ2-3 and V is TRBV6-2 or TRBV6-3; maybe TRBD2 (5 bases). Germline V gives CDR1 MNHEY, CDR2 SVGEGT. The CDR3 contains 15 residues. The ends were cut back, 0 bases at V and 4 bases at J, with 11 bases in the middle. The CDR3 DNA reads TGTGCCAGCAGTTACTCTTCTGGACTTCCAGATACGCAGTATTTT. Translated: CASSYSSGLPDTQYF.

The chain couples TRBV5-1 to TRBJ2-7, with 10 positions matching TRBD1. V trimming: 3 bases; J trimming: 2 bases; junction bases outside the gene matches: 5. The CDR3 is made up of 15 amino acids. CDR1 is SGHRS and CDR2 is YFSETQ in the germline V gene. The chain's CDR3 is CASSSRTGGPYEQYF. The CDR3 DNA reads TGCGCCAGCAGCTCCAGGACAGGGGGGCCCTACGAGCAGTACTTC.

The rearrangement uses TRBV27 and TRBJ2-7; 8 nucleotides agree with TRBD2. This CDR3 is 14 amino acids long. Germline trimming cut 8 bases from V and 0 bases from J; bases unmatched to any gene: 6. CDR1 is MNHEY and CDR2 is SMNVEV in the germline V gene (reference sequence). Here the CDR3 reads CASGRGASSYEQYF. CDR3 bases: TGTGCCAGCGGGCGGGGGGCTAGCTCCTACGAGCAGTACTTC.

This CDR3 is CASSEFVTGAETQYF. The CDR3 DNA sequence: TGTGCCAGCAGTGAATTCGTTACGGGAGCAGAGACCCAGTACTTC. The chain combines TRBV25-1 with TRBJ2-5; tentative D call: TRBD2 (6 bases). The germline V gene encodes CDR1 MGHDK and CDR2 SYGVNS. This CDR3 region has 15 residues. The V gene lost 1 base and the J gene lost 4 bases, with 13 bases spanning the gap.

This chain connects TRBV19 to TRBJ2-3; TRBD2 aligns across 14 bases. V was pared by 11 bases and J by 6 bases, with 4 bases of the junction left unmatched. CDR3 length: 13 residues. Per germline, CDR1 LNHDA and CDR2 SQIVND (reference sequence). CDR3 residues: CALGTSGGDTQYF. DNA of the CDR3: TGTGCCCTGGGGACTAGCGGGGGCGATACGCAGTATTTT.

This clone was picked up one time. The rearrangement joins TRBV1 to TRBJ1-3. TRBV1 is flagged as a pseudogene. The CDR3 covers 15 residues. The CDR3 reads CTSSQETDERDTIYF. The DNA for the CDR3 is TGCACCAGCAGCCAAGAAACGGACGAGAGGGACACCATATATTTT.

The chain recombines TRBV18 with TRBJ2-4; TRBD1 matches 7 bases. This CDR3 spans 14 amino acids. V lost 3 bases and J lost 6; bases outside the gene matches: 5. The V gene's germline CDR1 is KGHSH and CDR2 LQKENI. In DNA, the CDR3 is TGTGCCAGCTCACCCCTGGGACAGTTAAACATTCAGTACTTC. This encodes CASSPLGQLNIQYF. The complete variable domain, with remaining parts taken from reference TRBV18 and TRBJ2-4, reads NAGVMQNPRHLVRRRGQEARLRCSPMKGHSHVYWYRQLPEEGLKFMVYLQKENIIDESGMPKERFSAEFPKEGPSILRIQQVVRGDSAAYFCASSPLGQLNIQYFGAGTRLSVL.

The rearrangement joins TRBV10-3 to TRBJ1-4, with D tentatively TRBD1 (5 bases). Germline lookup yields CDR1 ENHRY and CDR2 SYGVKD. The CDR3 extends over 13 amino acids. Trimming took 3 bases from V and 13 from J, leaving 15 bases between them. CDR3 nucleotides: TGTGCCATCAGTGAAATGAGCCAGGGTGGACTGTTTTTT. Translation: CAISEMSQGGLFF.

J is TRBJ2-3 and V is TRBV2, with a tentative D call TRBD2 (6 bases). Germline assignment: CDR1 SNHLY and CDR2 FYNNEI. The V gene lost 7 bases and the J gene lost 0 bases, with 14 bases spanning the gap. The CDR3 is 15 residues long. In DNA form, the CDR3 reads TGTGCCAGCAATCCCAGGAGGGCTAGCACAGATACGCAGTATTTT. Translated, it gives CASNPRRASTDTQYF.

This sequence joins TRBV4-2 and TRBJ2-5, with 7 bases lining up with TRBD2. The V gene's germline CDR1 is LGHNA and CDR2 YNFKEQ. With V trimmed by 6 bases and J by 5 bases, 9 bases remained unmatched. This CDR3 spans 14 amino acids. CDR3 sequence reads: CASSQSRGGETQYF. CDR3 coding DNA: TGTGCCAGCAGTCAATCGCGGGGAGGGGAGACCCAGTACTTC.

The chain recombines TRBV12-3 or TRBV12-4 with TRBJ1-1, with no clear D. V gave up 1 base and J gave up 7 bases, with 7 bases separating them. The CDR3 is made up of 12 amino acids. CDR3 amino acids: CASSLGGGEAFF. CDR3 bases: TGTGCCAGCAGTTTAGGGGGAGGTGAAGCTTTCTTT.

The chain is built from TRBV6-2 or TRBV6-3 and TRBJ2-1; TRBD2 matches at 12 bases. The length of the CDR3 is 21 residues. Germline lookup yields CDR1 MNHEY and CDR2 SVGEGT. J was trimmed by 9 bases and V by 0 bases; bases with no gene match: 21. The CDR3 DNA follows: TGTGCCAGCAGTTACTCTATGAGGACTAGCGGGATAGCGTTTGGGAACGGTGAGCAGTTCTTC. Translating gives CASSYSMRTSGIAFGNGEQFF.

The CDR3 protein is CASSPSLSVRYEQYF. Here the CDR3 DNA reads TGTGCCAGCAGTCCCTCCCTCAGCGTACGCTACGAGCAGTACTTC. The chain is built from TRBV27 and TRBJ2-7; no definite D call. From germline, CDR1 is MNHEY and CDR2 SMNVEV (reference sequence). V lost 5 bases and J 3 bases, leaving 17 bases between the germline ends. The CDR3 loop spans 15 amino acids.

The V gene is TRBV7-2, the J gene TRBJ2-6; maybe TRBD1 (6 bases). Per germline, CDR1 SGHTA and CDR2 FQGNSA. Trimming shortened V by 2 bases and J by 0 bases, and 11 bases separated the two germline ends. This CDR3 region has 17 residues. CDR3 sequence (DNA): TGTGCCAGCAGCTTAAACAGGGCCGTCTCTGGGGCCAACGTCCTGACTTTC. It yields the protein CASSLNRAVSGANVLTF.

The J gene is TRBJ2-1, the V gene TRBV24-1, with TRBD2 as a possible D gene (6 bases). The CDR3 runs 14 residues. The germline V gene has CDR1 KGHDR and CDR2 SFDVKD. V lost 6 bases, J lost 5 bases, and 13 bases lay in between. The CDR3 DNA sequence: TGTGCCACCAGTCAGGGATGGGGGGACAATGAGCAGTTCTTC. This codes for CATSQGWGDNEQFF.

About this clone: Relative to the germline gene, one junction end is altered; a read error may explain this. This sequence joins TRBV18 and TRBJ1-5; D gene unclear. The V gene's germline CDR1 is KGHSH and CDR2 LQKENI. CDR3 length: 12 amino acids. The CDR3 is CASSNSDQPQHF. CDR3 coding DNA: TGTGCCAGCTCTAATAGCGATCAGCCCCAGCATTTT.

This rearrangement joins TRBV6-2 or TRBV6-3 to TRBJ2-7; TRBD1 might be the D (5 bases). Looked up from germline, CDR1 is MNHEY and CDR2 is SVGEGT. The CDR3 extends over 15 amino acids. Trimming took off 2 bases at V and 4 bases at J, with 15 bases between the two ends. CDR3 amino acids: CASSYGLGREYEQYF. In nucleotides, the CDR3 is TGTGCCAGCAGTTACGGTCTTGGCAGGGAATACGAGCAGTACTTC.